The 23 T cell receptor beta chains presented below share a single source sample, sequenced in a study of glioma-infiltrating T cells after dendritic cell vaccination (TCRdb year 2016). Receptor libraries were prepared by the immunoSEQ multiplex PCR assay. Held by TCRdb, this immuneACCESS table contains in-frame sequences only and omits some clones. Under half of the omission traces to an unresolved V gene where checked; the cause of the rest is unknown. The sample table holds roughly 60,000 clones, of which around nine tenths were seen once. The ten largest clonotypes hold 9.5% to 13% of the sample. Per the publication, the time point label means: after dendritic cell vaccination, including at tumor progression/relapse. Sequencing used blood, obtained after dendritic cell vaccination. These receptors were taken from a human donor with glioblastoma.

The CDR3 coding sequence is TGTGCCAGCAGCCCGGGACAGGGGGCCACCGGGGAGCTGTTTTTT. Its translation is CASSPGQGATGELFF. The chain joins TRBV7-2 to TRBJ2-2; 12 bases fit TRBD1. Germline V gene sequence: CDR1 SGHTA, CDR2 FQGNSA. The CDR3 length is 15 residues. Trimming cost V 5 bases and J 4 bases; bases outside gene matches: 2.

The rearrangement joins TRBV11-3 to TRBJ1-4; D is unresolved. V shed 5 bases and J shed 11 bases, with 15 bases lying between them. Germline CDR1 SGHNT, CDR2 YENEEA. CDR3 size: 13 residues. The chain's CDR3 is CASSPRGVSKLFF. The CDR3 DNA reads TGTGCCAGCAGCCCGAGAGGTGTATCTAAACTGTTTTTT.

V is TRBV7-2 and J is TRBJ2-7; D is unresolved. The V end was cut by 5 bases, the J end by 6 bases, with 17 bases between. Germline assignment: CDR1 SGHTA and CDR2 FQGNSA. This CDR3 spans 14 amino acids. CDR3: CASSPGLSSLEQYF. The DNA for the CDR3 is TGTGCCAGCAGCCCGGGTCTCTCCTCCCTCGAGCAGTACTTC.

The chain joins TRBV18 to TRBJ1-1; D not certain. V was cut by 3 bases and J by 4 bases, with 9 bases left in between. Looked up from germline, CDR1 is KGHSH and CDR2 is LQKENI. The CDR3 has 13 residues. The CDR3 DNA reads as TGTGCCAGCTCACCCATCCTCGGCACTGAAGCTTTCTTT. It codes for CASSPILGTEAFF.

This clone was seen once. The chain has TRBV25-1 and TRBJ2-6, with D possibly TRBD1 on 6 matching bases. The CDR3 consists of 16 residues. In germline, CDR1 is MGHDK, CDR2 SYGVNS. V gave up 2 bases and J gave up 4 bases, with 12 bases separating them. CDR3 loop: CASSEMPGVGANVLTF. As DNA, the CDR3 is TGTGCCAGCAGTGAAATGCCAGGGGTCGGGGCCAACGTCCTGACTTTC.

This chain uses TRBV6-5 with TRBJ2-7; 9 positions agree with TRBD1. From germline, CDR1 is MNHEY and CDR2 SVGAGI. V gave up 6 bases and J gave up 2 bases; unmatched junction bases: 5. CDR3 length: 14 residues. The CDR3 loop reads CASSWGQGPYEQYF. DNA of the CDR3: TGTGCCAGCAGCTGGGGACAGGGACCCTACGAGCAGTACTTC.

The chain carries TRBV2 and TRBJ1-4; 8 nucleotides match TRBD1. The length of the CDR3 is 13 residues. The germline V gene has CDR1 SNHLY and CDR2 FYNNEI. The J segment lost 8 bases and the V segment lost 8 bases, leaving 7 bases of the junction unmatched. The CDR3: CASLTGVGEKLFF. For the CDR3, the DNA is TGTGCCAGCTTGACAGGGGTTGGCGAAAAACTGTTTTTT.

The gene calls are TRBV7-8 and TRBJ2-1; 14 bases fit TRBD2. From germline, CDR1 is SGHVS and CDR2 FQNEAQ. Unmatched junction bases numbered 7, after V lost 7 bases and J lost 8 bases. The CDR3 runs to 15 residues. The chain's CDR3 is CASTPGTSGSHEQFF. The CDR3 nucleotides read TGTGCCAGCACCCCTGGGACTAGCGGGAGTCATGAGCAGTTCTTC.

CDR3 DNA: TGTGCCAGCAGCTTACCCAGAGTGACAGGGGGCTACACCTTC. The encoded protein is CASSLPRVTGGYTF. This chain uses TRBV13 with TRBJ1-2; 7 bases map to TRBD1. This CDR3 has 14 amino acids. J gave up 8 bases and V 2 bases, and 8 bases lay outside the gene matches. The V gene's germline CDR1 is PRHDT and CDR2 FYEKMQ (reference sequence). Using reference TRBV13 and TRBJ1-2 for the parts outside the CDR3, the full variable domain is AAGVIQSPRHLIKEKRETATLKCYPIPRHDTVYWYQQGPGQDPQFLISFYEKMQSDKGSIPDRFSAQQFSDYHSELNMSSLELGDSALYFCASSLPRVTGGYTFGSGTRLTVV.

The CDR3 DNA reads as TGTGCCAGCAGCTTAGGAGGACAGGGGGTAAGATACGAGCAGTACTTC. It codes for CASSLGGQGVRYEQYF. The V and J genes are TRBV11-2 and TRBJ2-7; 10 bases map to TRBD1. This CDR3 contains 16 residues. V trimming: 1 base; J trimming: 4 bases; junction bases outside the gene matches: 7. Germline V lookup: CDR1 SGHAT, CDR2 FQNNGV.

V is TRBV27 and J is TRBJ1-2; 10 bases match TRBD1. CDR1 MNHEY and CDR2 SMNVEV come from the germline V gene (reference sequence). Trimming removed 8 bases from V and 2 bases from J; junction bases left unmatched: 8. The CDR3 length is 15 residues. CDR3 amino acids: CASSTRDRGNYGYTF. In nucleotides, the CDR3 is TGTGCCAGCTCCACTAGGGACAGGGGAAACTATGGCTACACCTTC.

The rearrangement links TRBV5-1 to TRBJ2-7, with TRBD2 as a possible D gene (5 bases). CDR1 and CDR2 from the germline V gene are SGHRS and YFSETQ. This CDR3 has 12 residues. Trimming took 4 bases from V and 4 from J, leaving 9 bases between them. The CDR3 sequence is CASSADLYEQYF. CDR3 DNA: TGCGCCAGCAGCGCGGACTTGTACGAGCAGTACTTC.

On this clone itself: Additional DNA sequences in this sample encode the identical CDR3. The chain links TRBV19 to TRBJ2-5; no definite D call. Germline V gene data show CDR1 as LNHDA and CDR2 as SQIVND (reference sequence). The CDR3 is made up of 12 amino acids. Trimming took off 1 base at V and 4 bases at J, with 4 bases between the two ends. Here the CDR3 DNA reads TGTGCCAGTAGTATAGCGGGAGAGACCCAGTACTTC. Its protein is CASSIAGETQYF.

The DNA for the CDR3 is TGTGCCAGCAGCCCAAATTTCGGAGTTGGCTACACCTTC. This sequence encodes CASSPNFGVGYTF. This rearrangement joins TRBV27 to TRBJ1-2; D is undetermined. V was shortened by 6 bases and J by 7 bases, with 15 bases between the two germline ends. The CDR3 consists of 13 residues. Germline CDR1 is MNHEY and CDR2 is SMNVEV (reference sequence).

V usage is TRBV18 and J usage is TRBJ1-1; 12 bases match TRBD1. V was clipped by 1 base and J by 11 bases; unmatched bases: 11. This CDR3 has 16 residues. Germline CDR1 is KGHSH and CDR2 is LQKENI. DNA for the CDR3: TGTGCCAGCTCACCACTAAACCGCGGGACAGGGGGCCTTGCTTTCTTT. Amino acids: CASSPLNRGTGGLAFF.

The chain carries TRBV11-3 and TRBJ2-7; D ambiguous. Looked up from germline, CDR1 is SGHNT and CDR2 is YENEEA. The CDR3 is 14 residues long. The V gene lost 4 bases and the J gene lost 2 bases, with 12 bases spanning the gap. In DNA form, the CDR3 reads TGTGCCAGCAGCTCCCTCAGAAACCCCTACGAGCAGTACTTC. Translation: CASSSLRNPYEQYF.

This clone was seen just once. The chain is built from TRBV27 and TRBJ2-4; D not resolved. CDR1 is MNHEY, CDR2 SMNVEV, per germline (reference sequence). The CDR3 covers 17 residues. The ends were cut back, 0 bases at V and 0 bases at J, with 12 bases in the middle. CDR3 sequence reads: CASSLSSRRLAKNIQYF. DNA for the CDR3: TGTGCCAGCAGTTTATCCTCCCGCAGACTAGCCAAAAACATTCAGTACTTC.

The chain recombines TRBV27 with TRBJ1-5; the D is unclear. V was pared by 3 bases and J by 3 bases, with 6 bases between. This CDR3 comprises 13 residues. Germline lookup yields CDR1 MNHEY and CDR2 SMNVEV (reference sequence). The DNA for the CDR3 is TGTGCCAGCAGTTTGCAGTTCAATCAGCCCCAGCATTTT. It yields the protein CASSLQFNQPQHF.

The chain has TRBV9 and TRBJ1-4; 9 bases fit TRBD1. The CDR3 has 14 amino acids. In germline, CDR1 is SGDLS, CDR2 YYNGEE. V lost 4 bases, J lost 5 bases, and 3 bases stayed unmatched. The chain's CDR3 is CASSFGTGNEKLFF. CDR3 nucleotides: TGTGCCAGCAGCTTCGGGACAGGGAATGAAAAACTGTTTTTT.

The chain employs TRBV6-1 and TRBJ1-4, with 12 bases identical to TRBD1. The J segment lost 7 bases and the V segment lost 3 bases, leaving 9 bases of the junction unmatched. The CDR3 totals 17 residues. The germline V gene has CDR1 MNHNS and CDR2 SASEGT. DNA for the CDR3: TGTGCCAGCAGTGAGCCGGGACAGGGGGCCCGCGGTGAAAAACTGTTTTTT. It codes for CASSEPGQGARGEKLFF.

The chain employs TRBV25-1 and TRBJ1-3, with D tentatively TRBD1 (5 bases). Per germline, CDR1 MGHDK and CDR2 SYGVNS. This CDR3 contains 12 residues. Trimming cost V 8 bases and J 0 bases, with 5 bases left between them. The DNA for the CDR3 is TGTGCCAGCCAGGGCTCTGGAAACACCATATATTTT. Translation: CASQGSGNTIYF.

The CDR3 region has the DNA TGTGCCAGCAGTGAGGGAGGGACCAACAATCAGCCCCAGCATTTT. Translation gives CASSEGGTNNQPQHF. This chain uses TRBV6-1 with TRBJ1-5, with TRBD1 as a possible D gene (5 bases). Germline lookup yields CDR1 MNHNS and CDR2 SASEGT. The CDR3 contains 15 residues. V lost 3 bases and J lost 3, with 12 bases in between.

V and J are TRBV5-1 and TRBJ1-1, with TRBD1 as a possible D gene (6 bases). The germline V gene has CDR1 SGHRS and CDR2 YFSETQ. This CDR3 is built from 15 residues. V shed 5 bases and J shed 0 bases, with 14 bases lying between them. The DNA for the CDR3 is TGCGCCAGCAGATCGCAGGGGCTATTGAACACTGAAGCTTTCTTT. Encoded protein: CASRSQGLLNTEAFF. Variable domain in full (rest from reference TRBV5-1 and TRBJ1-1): KAGVTQTPRYLIKTRGQQVTLSCSPISGHRSVSWYQQTPGQGLQFLFEYFSETQRNKGNFPGRFSGRQFSNSRSEMNVSTLELGDSALYLCASRSQGLLNTEAFFGQGTRLTVV.